This TCR beta chain was sequenced for a study of shared clonotypes between healthy human individuals. Points from the study as a whole: Naive subsets usually exceeded memory subsets in estimated richness.

CD45RO-negative CD8 cells positively selected for CCR7 made up the naive population, which excluded terminally differentiated effector memory CD45RA+ cells. Sorted-subset replicate PCRs used roughly 180 ng DNA, approximately 27,000 T cell genomes. Produced via immunoSEQ multiplex PCR; TCRdb's table is partial and in-frame only. In the table there are millions of clones, about 95% of which are singletons. CDR3 length: 16 amino acids. V was clipped by 5 bases and J by 2 bases; unmatched bases: 8. Germline CDR1 is SGHVS and CDR2 is FNYEAQ. Comments on this clone: Antigen specificity is unknown.

The TCR sequence derives from a man between 18 and 35 years old in good health. The sample was naive CD8+ T cells sorted from blood. The chain employs TRBV7-6 and TRBJ2-3, with 9 bases aligning to TRBD2. The CDR3 is CASSPLSGSNTDTQYF. CDR3 sequence (DNA): TGTGCCAGCAGCCCCCTTAGCGGGAGCAACACAGATACGCAGTATTTT.